These 10 T cell receptor beta chains were all obtained from the same sample, sequenced in a study of blood T cell repertoires in COVID-19. TCRdb keeps only in-frame clones here, not all; method: immunoSEQ multiplex PCR. The sample shows approximately 100,000 clones, 91% of them seen only once. Source material: peripheral blood. These TCRs come from a human donor in a cohort sampled during active COVID-19.

This clone has just one count. V and J are TRBV4-3 and TRBJ2-7; 10 bases map to TRBD2. CDR1 is LGHNA, CDR2 YSLEER, per germline. The CDR3 covers 15 residues. V lost 0 bases and J lost 6; bases outside the gene matches: 5. The CDR3 DNA follows: TGCGCCAGCAGCCAAGATTTGGCTAGCGGGAGCGAGCAGTACTTC. Encoded protein: CASSQDLASGSEQYF.

With regard to this clone: The junction differs from germline at one of its ends, possibly a read error. The J gene is TRBJ1-5, the V gene TRBV6-1; TRBD1 agrees at 8 bases. Germline assignment: CDR1 MNHNS and CDR2 SASEGT. CDR3 length equals 18 residues. CDR3 DNA: TGTGCCAGCAGCGAAGGGACAGGTGGGCTTCCGAGCAATCAGCCCCAGCATTTT. It yields the protein CASSEGTGGLPSNQPQHF.

CDR3 DNA sequence: TGTGCCAGCAGCTTAGATCTTCAGTCCGCGGTGAACTACGAGCAGTACTTC. It codes for CASSLDLQSAVNYEQYF. The rearrangement links TRBV11-2 to TRBJ2-7; D gene unclear. V was shortened by 0 bases and J by 3 bases, with 18 bases between the two germline ends. The CDR3 covers 17 residues. Germline CDR1 reads SGHAT; CDR2 reads FQNNGV.

This clone was picked up one time. The chain joins TRBV7-2 to TRBJ1-4; tentatively, D is TRBD1 (5 bases). V was clipped by 0 bases and J by 7 bases, with 15 bases between them. The CDR3 is made up of 16 amino acids. The V gene's germline CDR1 is SGHTA and CDR2 FQGNSA. In DNA, the CDR3 is TGTGCCAGCAGCTTAGCGCCGGGGGTTGGAGGTGAAAAACTGTTTTTT. Its protein product is CASSLAPGVGGEKLFF.

This chain uses TRBV7-9 with TRBJ1-5; D is uncertain. Germline-derived CDR1 and CDR2 are SEHNR and FQNEAQ (reference sequence). The ends were cut back, 7 bases at V and 0 bases at J, with 10 bases in the middle. The CDR3 length is 14 residues. The CDR3 coding sequence is TGTGCCAGCACTAACGGGGATAGCAATCAGCCCCAGCATTTT. Translating gives CASTNGDSNQPQHF.

This clone was seen a few times. The chain joins TRBV6-5 to TRBJ1-1; unclear D gene. CDR1 and CDR2 (germline): MNHEY, SVGAGI. Trimming removed 0 bases at V and 1 base at J, with 9 bases between. This CDR3 is built from 15 residues. The CDR3 region is CASSYSRVGNTEAFF. In nucleotides, the CDR3 is TGTGCCAGCAGTTACTCGAGGGTCGGGAACACTGAAGCTTTCTTT.

The chain couples TRBV5-1 to TRBJ2-3; TRBD2 matches at 7 bases. Germline loops: CDR1 SGHRS, CDR2 YFSETQ. Trimming removed 6 bases from V and 1 base from J; junction bases left unmatched: 11. The CDR3 covers 16 residues. CDR3 amino acids: CASKPLVLAGTDTQYF. CDR3 in DNA: TGCGCCAGCAAACCGCTAGTTCTAGCGGGCACAGATACGCAGTATTTT.

CDR3 bases: TGTGCCAGCAGTTTAGACAGGGGTTATGGCTACACCTTC. Translated: CASSLDRGYGYTF. The chain recombines TRBV28 with TRBJ1-2; 8 bases are shared with TRBD1. After removal of 2 bases from V and 5 bases from J, the junction contained 1 base not matched to a gene. The V gene's germline CDR1 is MDHEN and CDR2 SYDVKM. There are 13 residues in the CDR3.

The chain couples TRBV19 to TRBJ2-1; 8 nucleotides line up with TRBD2. Germline trimming cut 4 bases from V and 0 bases from J; bases unmatched to any gene: 5. CDR1 is LNHDA and CDR2 is SQIVND in the germline V gene (reference sequence). The CDR3 contains 16 residues. This chain's CDR3 is CASSRTSGPSYNEQFF. CDR3 DNA: TGTGCCAGTAGTAGAACTAGCGGCCCCTCCTACAATGAGCAGTTCTTC.

The CDR3 region is CASGTRAYEQYF. For the CDR3, the DNA is TGTGCCAGCGGGACTAGGGCCTACGAGCAGTACTTC. This chain uses TRBV7-9 with TRBJ2-7; 8 bases line up with TRBD2. CDR1 SEHNR and CDR2 FQNEAQ come from the germline V gene (reference sequence). The CDR3 length is 12 residues. Trimming took 8 bases from V and 2 from J; bases not matched to a gene: 2.